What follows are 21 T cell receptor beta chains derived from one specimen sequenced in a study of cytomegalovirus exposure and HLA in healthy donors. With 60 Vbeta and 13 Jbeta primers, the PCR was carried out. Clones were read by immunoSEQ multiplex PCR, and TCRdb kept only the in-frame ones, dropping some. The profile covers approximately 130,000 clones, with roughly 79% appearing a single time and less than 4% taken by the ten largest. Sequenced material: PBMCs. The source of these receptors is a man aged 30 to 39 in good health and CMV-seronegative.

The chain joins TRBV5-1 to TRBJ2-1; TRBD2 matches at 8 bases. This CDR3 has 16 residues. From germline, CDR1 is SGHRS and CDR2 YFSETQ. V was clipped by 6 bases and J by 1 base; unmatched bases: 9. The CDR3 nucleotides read TGCGCCAGCACCGGGGCGGCGGGGGGTTCCTACAATGAGCAGTTCTTC. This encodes CASTGAAGGSYNEQFF.

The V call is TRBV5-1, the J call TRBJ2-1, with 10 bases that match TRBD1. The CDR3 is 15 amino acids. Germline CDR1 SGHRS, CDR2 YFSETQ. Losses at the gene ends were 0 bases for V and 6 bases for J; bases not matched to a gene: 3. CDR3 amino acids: CASSLGQGAINEQFF. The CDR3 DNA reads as TGCGCCAGCAGCTTGGGACAGGGGGCTATCAATGAGCAGTTCTTC.

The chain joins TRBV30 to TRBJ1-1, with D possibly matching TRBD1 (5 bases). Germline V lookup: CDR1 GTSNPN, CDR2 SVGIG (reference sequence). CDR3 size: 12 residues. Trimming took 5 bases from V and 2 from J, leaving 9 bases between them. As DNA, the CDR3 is TGTGCCTGGGAGCAGGGAAACACTGAAGCTTTCTTT. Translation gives CAWEQGNTEAFF.

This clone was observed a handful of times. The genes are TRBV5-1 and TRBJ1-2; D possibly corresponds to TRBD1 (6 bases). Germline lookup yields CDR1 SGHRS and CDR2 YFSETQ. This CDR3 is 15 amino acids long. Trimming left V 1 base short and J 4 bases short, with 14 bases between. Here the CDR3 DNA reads TGCGCCAGCAGCTTGCTATCCCAGGGGTCCTATGGCTACACCTTC. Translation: CASSLLSQGSYGYTF.

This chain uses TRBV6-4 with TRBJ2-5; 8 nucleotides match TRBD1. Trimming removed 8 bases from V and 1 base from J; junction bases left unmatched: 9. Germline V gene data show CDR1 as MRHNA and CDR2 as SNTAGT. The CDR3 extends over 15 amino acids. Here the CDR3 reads CASGGSTGGQETQYF. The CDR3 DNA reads TGTGCCAGCGGCGGGTCTACAGGGGGCCAAGAGACCCAGTACTTC.

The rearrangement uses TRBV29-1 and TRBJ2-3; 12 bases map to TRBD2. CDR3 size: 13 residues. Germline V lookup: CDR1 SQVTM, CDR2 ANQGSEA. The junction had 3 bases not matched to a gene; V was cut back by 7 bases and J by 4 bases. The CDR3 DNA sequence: TGCAGCGGCGGACTAGCGGGGCCAGATACGCAGTATTTT. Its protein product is CSGGLAGPDTQYF.

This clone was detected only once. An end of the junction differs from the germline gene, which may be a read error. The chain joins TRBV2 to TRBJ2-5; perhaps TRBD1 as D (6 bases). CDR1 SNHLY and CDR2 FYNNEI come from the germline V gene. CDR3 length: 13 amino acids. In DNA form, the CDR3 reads TGTGCCAGCAGCACAGGGTTTAGAGAGTCCCAGTACTTC. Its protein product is CASSTGFRESQYF.

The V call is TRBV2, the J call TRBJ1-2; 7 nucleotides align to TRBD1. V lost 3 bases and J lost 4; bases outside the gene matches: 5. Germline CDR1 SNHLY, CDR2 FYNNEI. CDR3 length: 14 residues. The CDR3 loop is CASSEWDRLYGYTF. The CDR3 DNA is TGTGCCAGCAGTGAGTGGGACAGACTCTATGGCTACACCTTC.

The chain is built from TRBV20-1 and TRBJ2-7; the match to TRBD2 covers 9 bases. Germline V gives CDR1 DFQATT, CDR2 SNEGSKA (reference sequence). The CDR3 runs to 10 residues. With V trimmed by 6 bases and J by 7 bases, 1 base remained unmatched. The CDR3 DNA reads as TGCAGTGCAAGCGGGGGGGAGCAGTACTTC. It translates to CSASGGEQYF.

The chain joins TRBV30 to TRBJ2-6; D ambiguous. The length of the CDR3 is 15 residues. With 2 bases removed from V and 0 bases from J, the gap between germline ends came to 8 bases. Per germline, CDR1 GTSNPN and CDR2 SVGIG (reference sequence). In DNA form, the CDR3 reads TGTGCCTGGAGTCAAACAGTCTCTGGGGCCAACGTCCTGACTTTC. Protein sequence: CAWSQTVSGANVLTF.

DNA for the CDR3: TGTGCCAGCTCGCCATCGACAGGAGATCAGCCCCAGCATTTT. The encoded protein is CASSPSTGDQPQHF. This chain connects TRBV18 to TRBJ1-5, with a tentative D call TRBD1 (6 bases). Trimming shortened V by 6 bases and J by 5 bases, and 14 bases separated the two germline ends. CDR1 is KGHSH and CDR2 is LQKENI in the germline V gene. The CDR3 totals 14 residues. Full variable domain (rest looked up from reference TRBV18 and TRBJ1-5): NAGVMQNPRHLVRRRGQEARLRCSPMKGHSHVYWYRQLPEEGLKFMVYLQKENIIDESGMPKERFSAEFPKEGPSILRIQQVVRGDSAAYFCASSPSTGDQPQHFGDGTRLSIL.

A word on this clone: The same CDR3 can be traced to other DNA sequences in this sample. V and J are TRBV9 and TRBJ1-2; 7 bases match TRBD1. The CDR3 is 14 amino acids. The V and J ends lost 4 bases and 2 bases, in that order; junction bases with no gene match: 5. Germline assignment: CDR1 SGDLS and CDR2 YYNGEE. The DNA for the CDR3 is TGTGCCAGCAGCACCACGGGACAGAACTATGGCTACACCTTC. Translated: CASSTTGQNYGYTF. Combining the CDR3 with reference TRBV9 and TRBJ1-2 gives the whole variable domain DSGVTQTPKHLITATGQRVTLRCSPRSGDLSVYWYQQSLDQGLQFLIQYYNGEERAKGNILERFSAQQFPDLHSELNLSSLELGDSALYFCASSTTGQNYGYTFGSGTRLTVV.

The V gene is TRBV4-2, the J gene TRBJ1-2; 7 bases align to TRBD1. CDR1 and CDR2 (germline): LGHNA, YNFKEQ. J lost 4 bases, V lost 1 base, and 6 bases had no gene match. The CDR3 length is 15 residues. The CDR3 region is CASSQARGDLYGYTF. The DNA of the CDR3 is TGTGCCAGCAGCCAAGCCAGGGGGGACCTCTATGGCTACACCTTC.

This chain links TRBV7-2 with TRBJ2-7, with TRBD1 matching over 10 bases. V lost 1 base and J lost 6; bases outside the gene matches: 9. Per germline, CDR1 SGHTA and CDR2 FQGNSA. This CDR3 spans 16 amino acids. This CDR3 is CASSLEVGQGRGEQYF. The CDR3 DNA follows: TGTGCCAGCAGCTTAGAGGTGGGACAGGGGAGGGGCGAGCAGTACTTC.

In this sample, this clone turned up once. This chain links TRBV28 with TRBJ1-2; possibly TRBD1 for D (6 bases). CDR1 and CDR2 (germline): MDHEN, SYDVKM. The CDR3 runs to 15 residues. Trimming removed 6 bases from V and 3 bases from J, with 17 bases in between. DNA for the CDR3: TGTGCCAGCAGCACCTACAGGGAGGGGTACTATGGCTACACCTTC. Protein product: CASSTYREGYYGYTF.

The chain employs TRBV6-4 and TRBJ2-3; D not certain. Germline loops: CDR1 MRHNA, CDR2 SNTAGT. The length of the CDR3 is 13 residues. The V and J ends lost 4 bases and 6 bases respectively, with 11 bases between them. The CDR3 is CASSAQSRDTQYF. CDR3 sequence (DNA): TGTGCCAGCAGTGCCCAATCCAGGGATACGCAGTATTTT.

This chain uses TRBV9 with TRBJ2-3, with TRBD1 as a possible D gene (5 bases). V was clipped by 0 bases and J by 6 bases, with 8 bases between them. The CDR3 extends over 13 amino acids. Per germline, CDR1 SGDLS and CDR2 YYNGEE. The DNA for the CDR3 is TGTGCCAGCAGCGTAGGGCCAGGGGATACGCAGTATTTT. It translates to CASSVGPGDTQYF. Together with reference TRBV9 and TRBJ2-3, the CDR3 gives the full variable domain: DSGVTQTPKHLITATGQRVTLRCSPRSGDLSVYWYQQSLDQGLQFLIQYYNGEERAKGNILERFSAQQFPDLHSELNLSSLELGDSALYFCASSVGPGDTQYFGPGTRLTVL.

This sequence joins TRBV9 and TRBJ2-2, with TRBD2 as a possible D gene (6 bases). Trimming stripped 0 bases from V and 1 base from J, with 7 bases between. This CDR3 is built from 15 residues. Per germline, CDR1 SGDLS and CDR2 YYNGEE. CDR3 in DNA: TGTGCCAGCAGCGTAGTTAGCGGGAACACCGGGGAGCTGTTTTTT. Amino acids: CASSVVSGNTGELFF.

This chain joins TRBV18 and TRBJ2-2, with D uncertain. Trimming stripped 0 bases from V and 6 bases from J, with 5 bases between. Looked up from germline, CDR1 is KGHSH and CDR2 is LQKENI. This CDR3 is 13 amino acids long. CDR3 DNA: TGTGCCAGCTCACCACCTTTCTCCGGGGAGCTGTTTTTT. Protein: CASSPPFSGELFF.

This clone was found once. Here the CDR3 DNA reads TGTGCCAGCAGCCAAGGACAGACCGGGGAGCTGTTTTTT. This encodes CASSQGQTGELFF. V and J are TRBV7-3 and TRBJ2-2; weak D call: TRBD1 (6 bases). CDR3 length: 13 residues. Per the germline V gene, CDR1 is SGHTA and CDR2 is FQGTGA. Trimming left V 5 bases short and J 5 bases short, with 9 bases between.

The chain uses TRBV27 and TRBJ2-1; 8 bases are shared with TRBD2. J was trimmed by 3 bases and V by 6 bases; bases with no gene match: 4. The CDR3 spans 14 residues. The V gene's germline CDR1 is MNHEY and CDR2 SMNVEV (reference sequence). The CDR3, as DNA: TGTGCCAGCAGCCCAGCGGGGGTCTACAATGAGCAGTTCTTC. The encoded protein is CASSPAGVYNEQFF.